These T cell receptor beta chains were read from a single sample in a study of T cells in Graves' hyperthyroidism and ophthalmopathy. TCRdb ran MiXCR on the multiplex PCR reads and lists one entry per CDR3 protein. The profile covers over 300,000 distinct CDR3 sequences, with roughly 13% appearing a single time and roughly 9.6% taken by the ten largest. Material for sequencing was blood. Source of these receptors: a woman aged 60-70 years with Graves' hyperthyroidism. The CDR3 runs from the conserved cysteine through the conserved F or W. The D gene is left open where the match is weak. A clone size is listed for some rows: how often the clone was seen (once, few, many), or a class if it is expanded.

v_gene,abundance,d_gene,j_gene,CDR3nt,CDR3aa
TRBV20-1,many,TRBD2,TRBJ2-1,TGCAGTGCTCTACAAAGCGGGGACTCCTACAATGAGCAGTTCTTC,CSALQSGDSYNEQFF
TRBV20-1,few,.,TRBJ1-3,TGCAGTGCCCCTCAGGGAGCTGGAAACACCATATATTTT,CSAPQGAGNTIYF
TRBV5-8,.,TRBD2,TRBJ2-3,TGTGCCAGCAGCTCCAACCGGGAGGGCACAGATACGCAGTATTTT,CASSSNREGTDTQYF
TRBV4-1,.,TRBD2,TRBJ2-7,TGCGCCAGCAGCCAACCTACTAGCGGGAGTACCCACGAGCAGTACTTC,CASSQPTSGSTHEQYF
TRBV5-5,many,TRBD2,TRBJ2-7,TGTGCCAGCAGCTTGGCCCCCTCAGGGCGGGAGTCCTACGAGCAGTACTTC,CASSLAPSGRESYEQYF
TRBV12-3/TRBV12-4,few,TRBD1,TRBJ2-7,TGTGCCAGCAGAGGACAGGGACTCTACGAGCAGTACTTC,CASRGQGLYEQYF
TRBV7-8,once,TRBD2,TRBJ2-6,TGTGCCAGCAGCCACCTCCGTGGGACTATCCCTTCTGGGGCCAACGTCCTGACTTTC,CASSHLRGTIPSGANVLTF
TRBV24-1,few,TRBD1,TRBJ2-2,TGTGCCACCAGTGATGCTGGACAGGGGTTTTCCGGGGAGCTGTTTTTT,CATSDAGQGFSGELFF
TRBV20-1,many,.,TRBJ2-7,TGCAGTGCTGGGGACAACTCCTACGAGCAGTACTTC,CSAGDNSYEQYF
TRBV30,.,TRBD2,TRBJ2-1,TGTGCCTGGAGTGTTTTCGGGAGGGGCTACAATGAGCAGTTCTTC,CAWSVFGRGYNEQFF
TRBV11-2,few,TRBD2,TRBJ2-1,TGTGCCAGCGTTCCGGGACTAGCCGTACCGGACAATGAGCAGTTCTTC,CASVPGLAVPDNEQFF
TRBV11-2,many,.,TRBJ1-2,TGTGCCAGCAGCTTAGTGTATAACTATGGCTACACCTTC,CASSLVYNYGYTF
TRBV12-3/TRBV12-4,many,.,TRBJ1-1,TGTGCCAGCAGCCCGGAGACAGTGAACACTGAAGCTTTCTTT,CASSPETVNTEAFF
TRBV6-5,many,.,TRBJ1-4,TGTGCCAGCAGTTACTTGAGCCGGCCTGGCGAAAAACTGTTTTTT,CASSYLSRPGEKLFF
TRBV30,many,.,TRBJ1-1,TGTGCCTGGAGTCCCCACCGGGGGATGAACACTGAAGCTTTCTTT,CAWSPHRGMNTEAFF
TRBV7-9,many,TRBD2,TRBJ2-1,TGTGCCAGCAGCTTAGTTGGTTCCGGGGGGAATGAGCAGTTCTTC,CASSLVGSGGNEQFF
TRBV7-9,many,.,TRBJ1-1,TGTGCCAGCGGCCCAGGGACGGACAGCTTTATGAACACTGAAGCTTTCTTT,CASGPGTDSFMNTEAFF
TRBV30,few,.,TRBJ2-2,TGTGCCTGGAGTAAGGCAGGGTGGAGCGGGGAGCTGTTTTTT,CAWSKAGWSGELFF